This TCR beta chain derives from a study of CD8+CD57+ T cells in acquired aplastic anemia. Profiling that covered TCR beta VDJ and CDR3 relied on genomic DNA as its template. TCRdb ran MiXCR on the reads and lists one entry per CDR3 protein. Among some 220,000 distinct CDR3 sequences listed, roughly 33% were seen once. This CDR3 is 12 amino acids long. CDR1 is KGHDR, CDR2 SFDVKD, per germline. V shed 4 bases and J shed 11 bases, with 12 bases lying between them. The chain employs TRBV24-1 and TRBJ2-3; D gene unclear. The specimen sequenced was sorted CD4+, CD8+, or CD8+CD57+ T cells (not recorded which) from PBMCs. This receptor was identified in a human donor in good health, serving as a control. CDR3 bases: TGTGCCACCAGTGACTTTTATCTCAGGCAGTATTTT. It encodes CATSDFYLRQYF.